This is a list of T cell receptor beta chains from one sample in a study of response to subunit inactivated influenza vaccine. TCRdb re-analysed the RT-PCR reads in MiXCR, keeping a single row per CDR3 protein. The sample holds around 520,000 distinct CDR3 sequences, roughly 12% seen once. This specimen consisted of PBMCs from blood, obtained on the day of vaccination. These receptors came from a man aged 50-59 years who received an inactivated influenza vaccine. Both conserved end residues are part of each CDR3. D genes are given only for firm matches. Clone sizes are given selectively: once, few, many, or a class where the clone is expanded.

>TRBV5-1|-|many|TRBJ2-1
TGCGCCAGCAGTGACGTGGGGAATCCCCCTCGTGAGCAGTTCTTC
CASSDVGNPPREQFF
>TRBV15|-|-|TRBJ2-7
TGTGCCACCAGCAGCCAGTCGCAGTACTTC
CATSSQSQYF
>TRBV6-2/TRBV6-3|-|few|TRBJ1-1
TGTGCCAGCAGTTACTCTTACACTGAAGCTTTCTTT
CASSYSYTEAFF
>TRBV12-3/TRBV12-4|-|-|TRBJ2-4
TGTGCCAGCAGTCCCAGCTATTCCCCCCCGAACATTCACTACTTC
CASSPSYSPPNIHYF
>TRBV29-1|-|few|TRBJ1-1
TGCAGCGTGGCACTCAGGGCTCCGGGACTAGCTTTCTTT
CSVALRAPGLAFF
>TRBV12-3/TRBV12-4|TRBD1|-|TRBJ2-3
TGTGCCAGCAGCCCCCGGACAGGTCCATCAGATACGCAGTATTTT
CASSPRTGPSDTQYF
>TRBV7-2|-|-|TRBJ2-7
TGTGCCAGCAGCTTACTGTGGGCCCCAGGCTACGAGCAGTACTTC
CASSLLWAPGYEQYF
>TRBV7-2|-|few|TRBJ2-7
TGTGCCAGCAGCCTAACAGCCGATCAGGCGAACGAGCAGTACTTC
CASSLTADQANEQYF
>TRBV4-3|-|few|TRBJ2-3
TGCGCCAGCAGCCAAGATTTCCGGGATACGCAGTATTTT
CASSQDFRDTQYF
>TRBV15|-|-|TRBJ1-2
TGTGCCACCAGCAGAGATTTGAACTATGGCTACACCTTC
CATSRDLNYGYTF
>TRBV6-1|TRBD2|-|TRBJ2-3
TGTGCCAGCAGCCCTAGCGGGGGACGGGGAGGTACGCAGTATTTT
CASSPSGGRGGTQYF
>TRBV5-1|-|few|TRBJ2-1
TGCGCCAGCAGCTCCGGGGTGTATGAGCAGTTCTTC
CASSSGVYEQFF
>TRBV20-1|-|-|TRBJ2-1
TGCAGTGCTCAGAGCGACACCAGCTCCTACAATGAGCAGTTCTTC
CSAQSDTSSYNEQFF
>TRBV18|-|-|TRBJ1-1
TGTGCCAGCTCACCACCCCGGGCGAAGAACACTGAAGCTTTCTTT
CASSPPRAKNTEAFF
>TRBV5-1|-|-|TRBJ2-3
TGCGCCAGCAGCTTGGAGGGACGGGACACAGATACGCAGTATTTT
CASSLEGRDTDTQYF
>TRBV29-1|-|few|TRBJ2-5
TGCAGCGTACGACCCGGCCAAGAGACCCAGTACTTC
CSVRPGQETQYF
>TRBV7-3|TRBD2|-|TRBJ2-3
TGTGCCAGCAGCTTAGTGGGCGGGAGGTTAGATACGCAGTATTTT
CASSLVGGRLDTQYF
>TRBV10-2|TRBD2|few|TRBJ2-3
TGCGCCAGCAGTGAGGTAGCGGGGGCTACAGATACGCAGTATTTT
CASSEVAGATDTQYF
>TRBV12-3/TRBV12-4|-|-|TRBJ2-3
TGTGCCAGCAGTTTAGAATCGGCAGTAGATACGCAGTATTTT
CASSLESAVDTQYF
>TRBV14|TRBD1|few|TRBJ1-2
TGTGCCAGCAGCCACGGGACAGGGAGTATAGTTGGCTACACCTTC
CASSHGTGSIVGYTF
>TRBV6-6|-|few|TRBJ2-7
TGTGCCAGCAGTTACGGGGTGGGCGAGCAGTACTTC
CASSYGVGEQYF
>TRBV4-3|-|-|TRBJ2-2
TGCGCCAGCAGCCAAGATCACGGTGCAGCCGGGGAGCTGTTTTTT
CASSQDHGAAGELFF
>TRBV4-3|-|-|TRBJ2-7
TGCGCCAGCAGCCAAGACTGGAACTCCTACGAGCAGTACTTC
CASSQDWNSYEQYF
>TRBV9|-|many|TRBJ1-1
TGTGCCAGCAGCGTAATGGTTGACACTGAAGCTTTCTTT
CASSVMVDTEAFF
>TRBV20-1|TRBD1|few|TRBJ1-6
TGCAGTGCGGCCGGGACAGTTAATTCACCCCTCCACTTT
CSAAGTVNSPLHF
>TRBV4-3|TRBD1|many|TRBJ1-2
TGCGCCAGCAGCCCAGCGACAGGGGCTAACTATGGCTACACCTTC
CASSPATGANYGYTF
>TRBV12-3/TRBV12-4|-|-|TRBJ2-7
TGTGCCAGCAGTTTCGGGGTTCTCTACGAGCAGTACTTC
CASSFGVLYEQYF
>TRBV27|-|-|TRBJ1-6
TGTGCCAGCAGGAGCGGGGGTCAGCCCCTCCACTTT
CASRSGGQPLHF
>TRBV12-3/TRBV12-4|-|few|TRBJ1-6
TGTGCCAGCAGTTTGGGGGGGCCCGGTTCACCCCTCCACTTT
CASSLGGPGSPLHF
>TRBV20-1|-|few|TRBJ1-1
TGCAGTGCTAGAGAGGTCAGAAAGAACACTGAAGCTTTCTTT
CSAREVRKNTEAFF
>TRBV12-3/TRBV12-4|-|many|TRBJ1-5
TGTGCCAGCAGCCGAGGGGCAGGAGGAAATCAGCCCCAGCATTTT
CASSRGAGGNQPQHF
>TRBV7-9|-|few|TRBJ2-7
TGTGCCAGCAGCCTCCATCCCTACGAGCAGTACTTC
CASSLHPYEQYF
>TRBV18|-|few|TRBJ2-3
TGTGCCAGCTTAGGGGCAGCCGGACGCACAGATACGCAGTATTTT
CASLGAAGRTDTQYF
>TRBV9|TRBD2|few|TRBJ2-1
TGTGCCAGCAGCGAGCGGGGGGCTAACAATGAGCAGTTCTTC
CASSERGANNEQFF
>TRBV7-2|TRBD1|few|TRBJ1-2
TGTGCCAGCAGCTCCCGGGACAGGTTTTATGGCTACACCTTC
CASSSRDRFYGYTF
>TRBV3-1|-|few|TRBJ2-1
TGTGCCAGCAGCCCCCTGGTCTTCGGCACCTACAATGAGCAGTTCTTC
CASSPLVFGTYNEQFF
>TRBV12-3/TRBV12-4|-|-|TRBJ1-2
TGTGCCAGCAGTAGAAAATCTAACTATGGCTACACCTTC
CASSRKSNYGYTF
>TRBV5-5|-|few|TRBJ2-3
TGTGCCAGCAGCTTGGTTGTAAGTGGAGATACGCAGTATTTT
CASSLVVSGDTQYF
>TRBV6-2/TRBV6-3|-|-|TRBJ2-7
TGTGCCAGCAGTTACTCGAATGGGGTTACCTACGAGCAGTACTTC
CASSYSNGVTYEQYF
>TRBV5-6|-|few|TRBJ2-5
TGTGCCAGCAGCCCAAGGACAGCCATGGAAGAGACCCAGTACTTC
CASSPRTAMEETQYF
>TRBV24-1|-|-|TRBJ1-5
TGTGCCACCAGTATGACCAGCAATCAGCCCCAGCATTTT
CATSMTSNQPQHF
>TRBV15|TRBD1|-|TRBJ2-2
TGTGCCACCAGCAGCGAGGGACAGGGCAACACCGGGGAGCTGTTTTTT
CATSSEGQGNTGELFF
>TRBV12-3/TRBV12-4|-|-|TRBJ2-1
TGTGCCAGCAGCTCCGGGACCTCAACCCGCGGCTTC
CASSSGTSTRGF
>TRBV20-1|TRBD2|many|TRBJ2-7
TGCAGTGCCCGGACTAGCGGGACCTACGAGCAGTACTTC
CSARTSGTYEQYF
>TRBV3-1|-|-|TRBJ2-1
TGTGCCAGCAGCCAAGGGAGGGAGTACAATGAGCAGTTCTTC
CASSQGREYNEQFF
>TRBV7-6|-|few|TRBJ2-7
TGTGCCAGCAGCTTAATCGGCGGCAGCTCCTACGAGCAGTACTTC
CASSLIGGSSYEQYF
>TRBV29-1|-|few|TRBJ1-1
TGCAGCGTCGGACATCAAGGCTCCTATGGGGAAGCTTTCTTT
CSVGHQGSYGEAFF
>TRBV20-1|TRBD1|once|TRBJ2-7
TGCAGTGCGAGACCCGGGACAGGGAGTTACGAGCAGTACTTC
CSARPGTGSYEQYF
>TRBV5-1|-|few|TRBJ1-4
TGCGCCAGCAGGCTTGGTGGTCCCCAGGCTAATGAAAAACTGTTTTTT
CASRLGGPQANEKLFF
>TRBV5-5|-|-|TRBJ1-5
TGTGCCAGCAGCTTCCTCGGGGGTAGTGTAAGCAATCAGCCCCAGCATTTT
CASSFLGGSVSNQPQHF
>TRBV10-3|TRBD2|many|TRBJ2-3
TGTGCCATCAGTTCCGGGACTAGGTTAGATACGCAGTATTTT
CAISSGTRLDTQYF
>TRBV24-1|-|-|TRBJ2-7
TGTGCCACCAGTGTCTCCCGGGAACAGGGATACGAGCAGTACTTC
CATSVSREQGYEQYF
>TRBV28|-|-|TRBJ2-7
TGTGCCAGCAGTTTTCAGGGCCGGCGGGGCGAGCAGTACTTC
CASSFQGRRGEQYF
>TRBV10-3|TRBD1|few|TRBJ2-1
TGTGCCATCAGACAGGGACAGTTGAGCTCCTACAATGAGCAGTTCTTC
CAIRQGQLSSYNEQFF
>TRBV5-1|TRBD1|many|TRBJ2-7
TGCGCCAGCAGCAAGACAGGGACCTACGAGCAGTACTTC
CASSKTGTYEQYF
>TRBV25-1|-|many|TRBJ1-4
TGTGCCAGCAGTGAATATACCCGACGGAATGAAAAACTGTTTTTT
CASSEYTRRNEKLFF
>TRBV15|TRBD1|few|TRBJ2-7
TGTGCCACCAGCAGTGATTGGACAGGGGAGGGCGAGCAGTACTTC
CATSSDWTGEGEQYF
>TRBV11-2|TRBD2|few|TRBJ2-7
TGTGCCAGCAGCTCTTATCTAGCGGTCTCCTACGAGCAGTACTTC
CASSSYLAVSYEQYF
>TRBV27|TRBD2|-|TRBJ2-1
TGTGCCAGCACCCATGGCGGGACTAGCGGACCCAATGAGCAGTTCTTC
CASTHGGTSGPNEQFF
>TRBV6-5|-|many|TRBJ1-2
TGTGCCAGCAGTTACTCACTTGTCTATGGCTACACCTTC
CASSYSLVYGYTF